These T cell receptor beta chains were read from a single sample in a study of T cells in Graves' hyperthyroidism and ophthalmopathy. One entry per CDR3 protein results from TCRdb running MiXCR on the multiplex PCR reads. The data show about 480,000 distinct CDR3 sequences, under 15% seen once. The sequencing input was blood. These receptors came from a woman aged 18-30 years with Graves' hyperthyroidism. Each CDR3 is given with its conserved first and last residue. A D gene is named only where the DNA matches it firmly. Only some rows state a clone size, as once, few, many or a class for expanded clones.

v_call	clone_size	d_call	j_call	cdr3_aa
TRBV3-1	many	TRBD2	TRBJ2-1	CASSPLGLAEPSYNEQFF
TRBV2	many	-	TRBJ2-3	CASSAGGGYASTDTQYF
TRBV20-1	few	-	TRBJ1-3	CSAGNNAGNTIYF
TRBV5-1	many	TRBD2	TRBJ2-7	CASRRAGAVEQYF
TRBV6-2/TRBV6-3	few	-	TRBJ2-5	CASTVNRETQYF
TRBV30	many	TRBD2	TRBJ2-1	CAWSNPLAGGYNEQFF
TRBV20-1	many	TRBD2	TRBJ2-7	CSASWREEWEQYF
TRBV7-9	few	-	TRBJ2-5	CASLVSGLQYF
TRBV3-1	many	TRBD2	TRBJ2-1	CASSPHLSGTSGSGNEQFF
TRBV25-1	-	-	TRBJ2-1	CASRAETTYNEQFF
TRBV9	many	-	TRBJ2-1	CASSGRSYNEQFF
TRBV11-2	many	TRBD2	TRBJ2-2	CASRPGTSAHNTGELFF
TRBV15	-	-	TRBJ1-5	CATSRDRPRDQPQHF
TRBV12-3/TRBV12-4	many	TRBD2	TRBJ2-7	CASSSEPGGSYEQYF
TRBV30	many	-	TRBJ1-4	CAWTPQELGEKLFF
TRBV19	few	-	TRBJ1-1	CASSIERRNTEAFF
TRBV3-1	many	-	TRBJ2-3	CASSASTDPADTQYF
TRBV6-2/TRBV6-3	many	-	TRBJ1-2	CASSSNDNYGYTF
TRBV5-1	few	-	TRBJ2-7	CASSLLGGFYEQYF
TRBV10-3	many	TRBD2	TRBJ2-1	CAARTSGRAFSYNEQFF
TRBV6-1	few	-	TRBJ1-1	CASSEIDSTEAFF
TRBV29-1	-	-	TRBJ2-1	CSPRTVETYNEQFF
TRBV9	-	-	TRBJ1-5	CASTACQWRVNQPQHF
TRBV13	many	TRBD2	TRBJ2-7	CASSLGVAGTYEQYF
TRBV5-6	many	-	TRBJ2-2	CASSLSGGARTGELFF
TRBV11-3	many	TRBD1	TRBJ2-2	CASSPDRFAGELFF
TRBV19	-	-	TRBJ2-5	CASSITGLQETQYF
TRBV7-8	-	TRBD1	TRBJ1-1	CASSLEPGQSLGTEAFF
TRBV12-3/TRBV12-4	many	TRBD1	TRBJ2-5	CASSPSDRDGETQYF
TRBV27	-	-	TRBJ2-5	CASNPDGRETQYF
TRBV19	many	TRBD1	TRBJ1-4	CASSQHRGTNEKLFF
TRBV13	-	-	TRBJ2-7	CASSLRVTYEQYF
TRBV18	many	-	TRBJ2-1	CASSQMGVDNEQFF
TRBV29-1	-	-	TRBJ2-7	CSVEGWGRDDSYEQYF
TRBV28	many	-	TRBJ2-7	CASRIAYEQYF